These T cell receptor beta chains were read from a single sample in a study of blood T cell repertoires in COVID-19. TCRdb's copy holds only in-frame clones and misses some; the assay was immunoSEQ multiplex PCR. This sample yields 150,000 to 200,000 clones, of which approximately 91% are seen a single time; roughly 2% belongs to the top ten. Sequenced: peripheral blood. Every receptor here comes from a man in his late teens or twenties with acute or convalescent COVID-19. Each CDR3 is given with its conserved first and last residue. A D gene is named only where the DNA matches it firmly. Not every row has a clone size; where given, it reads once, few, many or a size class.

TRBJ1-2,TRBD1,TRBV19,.,TGTGCCAGTAGTATATCAGGGGGCGTCTGGTATGGCTACACCTTC,CASSISGGVWYGYTF
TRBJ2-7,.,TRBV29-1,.,TGCAGCGTTGAAGGGACAGCGTACGAGCAGTACTTC,CSVEGTAYEQYF
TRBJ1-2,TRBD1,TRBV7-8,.,TGTGCCAGCAGCACGAGCACCGACAGGGTAGGAGATGGCTACACCTTC,CASSTSTDRVGDGYTF
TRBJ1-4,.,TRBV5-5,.,TGTGCCAGCAGCTTCCCACAGGGCGAAAAACTGTTTTTT,CASSFPQGEKLFF
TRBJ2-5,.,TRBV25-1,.,TGTGCCAGCAGTGAATGGGGGGTCCAAGAGACCCAGTACTTC,CASSEWGVQETQYF
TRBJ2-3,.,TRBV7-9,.,TGTGCCAGCGGGGAGGAGCCGGTCCAGTCGGATACGCAGTATTTT,CASGEEPVQSDTQYF
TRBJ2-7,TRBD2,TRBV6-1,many,TGTGCCAGCAGTGAAGCGCCTAGCGGGGGGGCATCCCCCTACGAGCAGTACTTC,CASSEAPSGGASPYEQYF
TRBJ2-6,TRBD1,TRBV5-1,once,TGCGCCAGCAGCAAGGGGACAGTGGGCGTCTCTGGGGCCAACGTCCTGACTTTC,CASSKGTVGVSGANVLTF
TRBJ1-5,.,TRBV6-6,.,TGTGCCAGCAGTCCTGCCGGTGGGAGAAGCAATCAGCCCCAGCATTTT,CASSPAGGRSNQPQHF
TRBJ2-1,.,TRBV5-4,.,TGTGCCAGCAGCTTGGGCGGGCCGGGTTTGAATGAGCAGTTCTTC,CASSLGGPGLNEQFF
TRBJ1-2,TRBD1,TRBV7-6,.,TGTGCCAGCAGCGTTAGCCCCCCCCGACAGGGCTTATTCTATGGCTACACCTTC,CASSVSPPRQGLFYGYTF
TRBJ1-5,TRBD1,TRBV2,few,TGTGCCAGCAGCTTCGGGACAGATAGCAATCAGCCCCAGCATTTT,CASSFGTDSNQPQHF
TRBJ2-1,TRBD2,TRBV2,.,TGTGCCAGCAGTGAAAACGGCAGCTGGTCTAGCGGGAGCCACAAGGGCTCCTACAATGAGCAGTTCTTC,CASSENGSWSSGSHKGSYNEQFF
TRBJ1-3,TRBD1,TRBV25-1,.,TGTGCCAGCAGTGAGGACAGGGGGAGTAGAAACACCATATATTTT,CASSEDRGSRNTIYF
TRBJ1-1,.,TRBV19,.,TGTGCCAGTAGTATTTGGAGCGACACTGAAGCTTTCTTT,CASSIWSDTEAFF
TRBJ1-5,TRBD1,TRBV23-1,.,TGCGCCAGCAGTTACCAACGGGACAGAAGTTATAGCAATCAGCCCCAGCATTTT,CASSYQRDRSYSNQPQHF
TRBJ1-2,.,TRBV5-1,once,TGCGCCAGCAGCTTGGTTGGCCTCGGGTTTTCCGCTGGCTACACCTTC,CASSLVGLGFSAGYTF
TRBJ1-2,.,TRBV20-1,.,TGCAGTGCTAGTCAGGGAAGCTATGGCTACACCTTC,CSASQGSYGYTF
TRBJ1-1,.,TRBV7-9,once,TGTGCCAGCAGCTTAGTGCTGGGCATGAACACTGAAGCTTTCTTT,CASSLVLGMNTEAFF
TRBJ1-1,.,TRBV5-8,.,TGTGCCAGCAGCTTGAGTTGGGGGGGCACTGAAGCTTTCTTT,CASSLSWGGTEAFF
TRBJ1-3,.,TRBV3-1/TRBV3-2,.,TGTGCCAGCAGCCAAAGTCCAGGGGGAAACACCATATATTTT,CASSQSPGGNTIYF
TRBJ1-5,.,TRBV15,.,TGTGCCACCAGCAGAGATAATAGTCAGCCCCAGCATTTT,CATSRDNSQPQHF
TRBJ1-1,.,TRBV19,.,TGTGCCAGTAGTCCCCGGAGGGAGGCTGAAGCTTTCTTT,CASSPRREAEAFF
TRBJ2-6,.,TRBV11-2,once,TGTGCCAGCAGCTTGGCTACAGGGCACTTTTCTGGGGCCAACGTCCTGACTTTC,CASSLATGHFSGANVLTF
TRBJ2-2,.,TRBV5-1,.,TGCGCCAGCAGCGGGAGTGGTGCCGGGGAGCTGTTTTTT,CASSGSGAGELFF
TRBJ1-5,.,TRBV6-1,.,TGTGCCAGCAGTGAAGGTGAGGGAATAGTATTACAGCCCCAGCATTTT,CASSEGEGIVLQPQHF
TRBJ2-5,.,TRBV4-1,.,TGCGCCAGCAGCCACGTCCTGAGGCCCGACCTAACCAAAGAGACCCAGTACTTC,CASSHVLRPDLTKETQYF
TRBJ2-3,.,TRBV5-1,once,TGCGCCAGCAGCTTGTTGGAGGGCGGCACAGATACGCAGTATTTT,CASSLLEGGTDTQYF
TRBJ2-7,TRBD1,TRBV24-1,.,TGTGCCACCAGTTCTCCCGGGACAGGGACTTACGAGCAGTACTTC,CATSSPGTGTYEQYF
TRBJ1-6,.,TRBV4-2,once,TGTGCCAGCAGCCAAGACAGGGTTTATAATTCACCCCTCCACTTT,CASSQDRVYNSPLHF
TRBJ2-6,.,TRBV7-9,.,TGTGCCAGCAGCTCCCCCTCCAGGGAACCCTTCTCTGGGGCCAACGTCCTGACTTTC,CASSSPSREPFSGANVLTF
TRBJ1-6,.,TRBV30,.,TGTGCCTGCTCCCAGGAGGCTGACTGGAGTTCACCCCTCCACTTT,CACSQEADWSSPLHF
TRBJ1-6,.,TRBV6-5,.,TGTGCCAGCATTCCGAGTCGGGGGGTTAATTCACCCCTCCACTTT,CASIPSRGVNSPLHF
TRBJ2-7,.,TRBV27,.,TGTGCCAGCAGGGAAGGTACAGGCTCCTACGAGCAGTACTTC,CASREGTGSYEQYF
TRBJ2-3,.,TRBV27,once,TGTGCCAGCAGTTCGACTAGCACAGATACGCAGTATTTT,CASSSTSTDTQYF
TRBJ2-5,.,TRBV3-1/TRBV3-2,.,TGTGCCAGCAGCCAAGTCTCCCCGGGTGAAGAGACCCAGTACTTC,CASSQVSPGEETQYF
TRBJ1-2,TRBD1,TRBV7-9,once,TGTGCCAGCAGCTTAGTTTTAGGGACAGGGTATGGCTACACCTTC,CASSLVLGTGYGYTF
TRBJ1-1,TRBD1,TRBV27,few,TGTGCCAGCAGTTTACGACAGGGGGCTAGTGAAGCTTTCTTT,CASSLRQGASEAFF
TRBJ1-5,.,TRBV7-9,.,TGTGCCAGCAGCCAACCGGGATTCAATCAGCCCCAGCATTTT,CASSQPGFNQPQHF
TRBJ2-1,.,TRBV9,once,TGTGCCAGCAGCCCATCAAGGGGCGTCGCCTACAATGAGCAGTTCTTC,CASSPSRGVAYNEQFF
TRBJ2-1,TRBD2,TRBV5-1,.,TGCGCCAGCAGCAAGACTAGCGGGAAAGACAATGAGCAGTTCTTC,CASSKTSGKDNEQFF